The rows below give T cell receptor beta chains drawn from one sample of a study of T-cell memory formation after mild COVID-19. TCRdb redid the calling of the 5' RACE reads with MiXCR, one entry per CDR3 protein. There are hundreds of thousands of distinct CDR3 sequences in the sample; less than 25% occur only once, and around 7.7% lies in the top ten. The sequenced material came from PBMCs or a T cell subset sorted from them (not recorded which). These receptors were taken from an adult woman who had mild COVID-19 (a few samples of this study predate the infection). Cell type and time point are not known. CDR3s include the opening cysteine and the closing phenylalanine or tryptophan. A D gene is named only where the DNA matches it firmly. Clone size is stated in some rows and not others, as once, few, many or a class when expanded.

size,J,V,D,DNA,CDR3
.,TRBJ1-2,TRBV5-1,.,TGCGCCAGCAGCCCAAAAGACACACCAGACAGCCACTATGGCTACACCTTC,CASSPKDTPDSHYGYTF
.,TRBJ2-3,TRBV11-2,TRBD1,TGTGCCAGCAGGTCGACAGGGTCTAGCACAGATACGCAGTATTTT,CASRSTGSSTDTQYF
.,TRBJ2-5,TRBV5-5,TRBD2,TGTGCCAGCTTTACCGGGACTAGCGGAAAAGAGACCCAGTACTTC,CASFTGTSGKETQYF
.,TRBJ2-4,TRBV20-1,.,TGCAGTGCTAGTTCAGGGACAGCCAAAAACATTCAGTACTTC,CSASSGTAKNIQYF
.,TRBJ2-2,TRBV11-3,TRBD2,TGTGCCAGCAGCCCTAGCGGGGGCATTAGCACCGGGGAGCTGTTTTTT,CASSPSGGISTGELFF
.,TRBJ2-3,TRBV20-1,.,TGCAGTGCTAGAGATCGACGGGAGTCCACAGATACGCAGTATTTT,CSARDRRESTDTQYF
.,TRBJ2-7,TRBV20-1,TRBD2,TGCAGTGCTAGCCTAGCGGGGAGCTCCTACGAGCAGTACTTC,CSASLAGSSYEQYF
.,TRBJ2-7,TRBV21-1,.,TGTGCCAAAAGAGGGTTCTACGAGCAGTACTTC,CAKRGFYEQYF
few,TRBJ1-1,TRBV11-3,TRBD1,TGTGCCAGCAGAATGGGGGACAGGGGGCAACCGGAGACTGAAGCTTTCTTT,CASRMGDRGQPETEAFF
.,TRBJ2-1,TRBV9,.,TGTGCCAGCAGCGTAGGGGTCGGACCGTCGGGGAATGAGCAGTTCTTC,CASSVGVGPSGNEQFF
.,TRBJ2-3,TRBV5-1,TRBD2,TGCGCCAGCAGCCCAAACCTGATAGCGGGAGTCGCAGATACGCAGTATTTT,CASSPNLIAGVADTQYF
.,TRBJ1-5,TRBV4-1,.,TGCGCCAGCAGCCAAGAGTTTCAGGGGCTTTTTGGCAATCAGCCCCAGCATTTT,CASSQEFQGLFGNQPQHF
few,TRBJ2-7,TRBV5-1,TRBD1,TGCGCCAGCAGCCCCCGGACAGGGGAGGACGAGCAGTACTTC,CASSPRTGEDEQYF
.,TRBJ1-5,TRBV19,.,TGTGCCAGTAGATTGGGTGGGGGACGGAGCAATCAGCCCCAGCATTTT,CASRLGGGRSNQPQHF
.,TRBJ2-7,TRBV24-1,.,TGTGCCACCAGTGATGCCCAGGTCTACGAGCAGTACTTC,CATSDAQVYEQYF
.,TRBJ1-3,TRBV5-6,.,TGTGCCAGCAGCTTGGCCTTCCTTGGTGGAAACACCATATATTTT,CASSLAFLGGNTIYF
.,TRBJ2-1,TRBV27,.,TGTGCCAGCAGCTGGGACGCCTCCAATGAGCAGTTCTTC,CASSWDASNEQFF
few,TRBJ2-7,TRBV7-9,TRBD1,TGTGCCAGCAGCCCCCCGCCGGGACAGACGTACGAGCAGTACTTC,CASSPPPGQTYEQYF
.,TRBJ2-7,TRBV3-1,.,TGTGCCAGCAGCCATGGGGTGAACTACGAGCAGTACTTC,CASSHGVNYEQYF
few,TRBJ1-2,TRBV19,.,TGTGCCAGTAGTATCGGAGGGAGAGCTAACTATGGCTACACCTTC,CASSIGGRANYGYTF
.,TRBJ2-1,TRBV4-1,TRBD1,TGCGCCAGCAGCCATCTGGGGACAGGGTTAAGCAATGAGCAGTTCTTC,CASSHLGTGLSNEQFF
once,TRBJ1-2,TRBV5-1,TRBD1,TGCGCCAGCAGCCTTTCCGGGACAGGGGCTGGCTACACCTTC,CASSLSGTGAGYTF
few,TRBJ2-1,TRBV4-1,.,TGCGCCAGCACCGACCAGAGCAGGTCCTCCTACAATGAGCAGTTCTTC,CASTDQSRSSYNEQFF
.,TRBJ1-5,TRBV29-1,TRBD1,TGCAGCGTTAAACAGGGGGCAGCGGATCAGCCCCAGCATTTT,CSVKQGAADQPQHF
.,TRBJ1-3,TRBV3-1,.,TGTGCCAGCAGCCAAGATCAAGGTGGCAACACCATATATTTT,CASSQDQGGNTIYF
few,TRBJ1-2,TRBV19,.,TGTGCCAGTAGTATAAATGTGGGGCCGGGCTATGGCTACACCTTC,CASSINVGPGYGYTF
few,TRBJ2-3,TRBV29-1,TRBD2,TGCAGCGTTGCTGGCGGGAGGACAGATACGCAGTATTTT,CSVAGGRTDTQYF
few,TRBJ1-5,TRBV12-3/TRBV12-4,TRBD1,TGTGCCAGCAGTTTGTGGGACAGGGGTTTAGAGCAGCCCCAGCATTTT,CASSLWDRGLEQPQHF
.,TRBJ1-2,TRBV6-5,.,TGTGCCAGCACCCTCCTTCAGGGCGCCTATGGCTACACCTTC,CASTLLQGAYGYTF
.,TRBJ2-7,TRBV6-5,.,TGTGCCAGCAGTTACACGGTCTCCTACGAGCAGTACTTC,CASSYTVSYEQYF
.,TRBJ2-2,TRBV6-5,.,TGTGCCAGCAGTTACTCGGTCGGGGCAGCCCGGAACACCGGGGAGCTGTTTTTT,CASSYSVGAARNTGELFF
.,TRBJ1-2,TRBV29-1,.,TGCAGCGTTGAAGATCTTACGGGGAACTATGGCTACACCTTC,CSVEDLTGNYGYTF
.,TRBJ2-7,TRBV27,TRBD1,TGTGCCAGCAGTTCCTCTCGGGGCCTACAGGGGAAGCAGTACTTC,CASSSSRGLQGKQYF
few,TRBJ1-2,TRBV12-3/TRBV12-4,.,TGTGCCAGCAGTTTAGATCTGATAAGCAATGGCTACACCTTC,CASSLDLISNGYTF
many,TRBJ2-5,TRBV7-2,TRBD2,TGTGCCAGCAGCTTAGCGCACGGGGGGGGGCAAGAGACCCAGTACTTC,CASSLAHGGGQETQYF
.,TRBJ2-2,TRBV4-3,TRBD1,TGCGCCAGCAGCCCGGAGCCGGGACAGGGGAACACCGGGGAGCTGTTTTTT,CASSPEPGQGNTGELFF
few,TRBJ2-1,TRBV4-2,.,TGTGCCAGCAGCCAAGATAGGGCCTGGGGCAATGAGCAGTTCTTC,CASSQDRAWGNEQFF
few,TRBJ2-5,TRBV12-3/TRBV12-4,.,TGTGCCAGCAGTCGGGACCCTTTCGGCATCGAGACCCAGTACTTC,CASSRDPFGIETQYF
few,TRBJ1-2,TRBV3-1,TRBD1,TGTGCCAGCAGCCAAGATCAGGGGGCTTACTATGGCTACACCTTC,CASSQDQGAYYGYTF
.,TRBJ2-1,TRBV6-4,TRBD1,TGTGCCAGCAGTGAAGGACAGGGTTTCTACAATGAGCAGTTCTTC,CASSEGQGFYNEQFF
.,TRBJ2-1,TRBV11-3,.,TGTGCCAGCAGCCGCTTTAGGTCGGATGAGCAGTTCTTC,CASSRFRSDEQFF
few,TRBJ2-5,TRBV7-6,TRBD1,TGTGCCAGCAGCTTAGATTGGCAGGGGGAAGAGACCCAGTACTTC,CASSLDWQGEETQYF
.,TRBJ2-4,TRBV7-9,.,TGTGCCAGCAGCCCGTCTCTAGGGTCGGCCAAAAACATTCAGTACTTC,CASSPSLGSAKNIQYF
few,TRBJ1-1,TRBV19,.,TGTGCCAGTAGTTCCCCTCTTAGTCACGAAGCTTTCTTT,CASSSPLSHEAFF